These 18 T cell receptor beta chains were sequenced from one sample in a study of Graves' ophthalmopathy and Graves' hyperthyroidism. Amplified TCR beta CDR3 regions were obtained using RNA transcripts as template. RT-PCR with HTBI primers came first, then second-round multiplex PCR. Each CDR3 protein gets one entry after TCRdb re-called the multiplex PCR reads with MiXCR. This table holds 400,000 to 500,000 distinct CDR3 sequences, about 21% found once. Source material: peripheral blood. Source of these receptors: a woman between 18 and 29 years old with stable Graves' hyperthyroidism.

This clonotype was recorded at least ten times. The chain joins TRBV12-3 or TRBV12-4 to TRBJ1-1, with TRBD1 as a possible D gene (5 bases). The CDR3 totals 13 residues. Trimming left V 7 bases short and J 5 bases short, with 14 bases between. CDR3 DNA sequence: TGTGCCAGCATCTCCGGGGCCTGGACTGAAGCTTTCTTT. Amino acids: CASISGAWTEAFF.

In this sample, this clonotype turned up many times. This chain links TRBV7-6 with TRBJ2-5; D might be TRBD2 (6 bases). The CDR3 sequence is 15 residues long. V gave up 1 base and J gave up 4 bases, with 13 bases separating them. Per germline, CDR1 SGHVS and CDR2 FNYEAQ. CDR3 sequence: CASSLGDGRGETQYF. The CDR3 DNA reads TGTGCCAGCAGCTTAGGTGACGGGCGGGGAGAGACCCAGTACTTC.

Ten or more counts support this clonotype. The chain has TRBV29-1 and TRBJ2-7; 7 bases fit TRBD1. The CDR3 runs 12 residues. From germline, CDR1 is SQVTM and CDR2 ANQGSEA. Losses at the gene ends were 6 bases for V and 1 base for J; bases not matched to a gene: 3. As DNA, the CDR3 is TGCAGCGTCGGACAGGAATCCTACGAGCAGTACTTC. Translated, it gives CSVGQESYEQYF.

The sample holds many counts of this clonotype. The chain combines TRBV7-9 with TRBJ2-5, with D tentatively TRBD1 (6 bases). The CDR3 contains 14 residues. Germline CDR1 and CDR2: SEHNR and FQNEAQ (reference sequence). The V gene lost 4 bases and the J gene lost 5 bases, with 14 bases spanning the gap. CDR3 DNA sequence: TGTGCCAGCAGCTCCTACAGGGAGCTGGAGACCCAGTACTTC. Encoded protein: CASSSYRELETQYF.

This clonotype showed up many times. The rearrangement links TRBV6-5 to TRBJ2-7; D is ambiguous. Between the trimmed V and J ends, which lost 8 bases and 0 bases, there was a span of 14 bases. Germline values: CDR1 MNHEY, CDR2 SVGAGI. The CDR3 length is 14 residues. The CDR3 loop is CASARATGSYEQYF. The CDR3 region has the DNA TGTGCCAGCGCTCGGGCCACGGGCTCCTACGAGCAGTACTTC.

This clonotype turned up a few times. This chain uses TRBV5-8 with TRBJ2-1, with TRBD2 identical over 7 bases. The CDR3 sequence is 17 residues long. Per the germline V gene, CDR1 is SGHTS and CDR2 is YDEGEE. Trimming at V came to 0 bases and at J to 6 bases, leaving 12 bases not matched to a gene. The CDR3 here is CASSLVWGSREINEQFF. CDR3 DNA sequence: TGTGCCAGCAGCTTGGTCTGGGGGTCGCGGGAGATCAATGAGCAGTTCTTC.

The V gene is TRBV6-5, the J gene TRBJ2-5, with D possibly matching TRBD2 (7 bases). The V end lost 2 bases, the J end lost 4 bases, and 14 bases lay between the germline ends. Per the germline V gene, CDR1 is MNHEY and CDR2 is SVGAGI. CDR3 length equals 15 residues. DNA for the CDR3: TGTGCCAGCAGTTACGGTGCGGGGGCAATAGAGACCCAGTACTTC. Residues: CASSYGAGAIETQYF.

The rearrangement links TRBV5-1 to TRBJ1-1, with 10 bases that match TRBD1. The trim removed 5 bases at V and 5 bases at J, leaving 6 bases unmatched. CDR3 length: 14 amino acids. Germline V gene data show CDR1 as SGHRS and CDR2 as YFSETQ. CDR3 in amino acids: CASRTGGLVTEAFF. The CDR3 bases are TGCGCCAGCAGGACAGGGGGCCTTGTAACTGAAGCTTTCTTT. The full variable domain, completed using reference TRBV5-1 and TRBJ1-1, is KAGVTQTPRYLIKTRGQQVTLSCSPISGHRSVSWYQQTPGQGLQFLFEYFSETQRNKGNFPGRFSGRQFSNSRSEMNVSTLELGDSALYLCASRTGGLVTEAFFGQGTRLTVV.

The CDR3 is CASSPDGTNTGELFF. CDR3 DNA sequence: TGTGCCAGCAGCCCGGACGGTACGAACACCGGGGAGCTGTTTTTT. This chain links TRBV7-2 with TRBJ2-2; no definite D call. From germline, CDR1 is SGHTA and CDR2 FQGNSA. Trimming removed 5 bases at V and 0 bases at J, with 10 bases between. This CDR3 is 15 amino acids long.

This clonotype was seen at least ten times. The V call is TRBV7-2, the J call TRBJ1-5; D is unresolved. CDR1 is SGHTA and CDR2 is FQGNSA in the germline V gene. The CDR3 runs to 14 residues. Trimming took 1 base from V and 0 from J, leaving 4 bases between them. The CDR3 nucleotides read TGTGCCAGCAGCTTAGATAATAGCAATCAGCCCCAGCATTTT. Translation: CASSLDNSNQPQHF. The entire variable domain, with the rest obtained from reference TRBV7-2 and TRBJ1-5, is as follows: GAGVSQSPSNKVTEKGKDVELRCDPISGHTALYWYRQSLGQGLEFLIYFQGNSAPDKSGLPSDRFSAERTGGSVSTLTIQRTQQEDSAVYLCASSLDNSNQPQHFGDGTRLSIL.

This clonotype appeared a few times. Being one base from a much bigger clone, this may be a read error. The chain joins TRBV7-8 to TRBJ2-2, with D possibly TRBD2 on 5 matching bases. Germline V lookup: CDR1 SGHVS, CDR2 FQNEAQ. The CDR3 loop spans 13 amino acids. The DNA of the CDR3 is TGTGCCAGCCCCTGGAAAGGGAGTGGGGAGCTGTGTTTT. It yields the protein CASPWKGSGELCF.

The gene calls are TRBV7-2 and TRBJ2-7; 11 bases align to TRBD2. V lost 2 bases, J lost 5 bases, and 5 bases stayed unmatched. Germline V gives CDR1 SGHTA, CDR2 FQGNSA. This CDR3 has 15 amino acids. DNA of the CDR3: TGTGCCAGCAGCTTAACGGTTAGCGGGAGGGACGAGCAGTACTTC. This translates into CASSLTVSGRDEQYF. The variable domain in full, with the rest retrieved from reference TRBV7-2 and TRBJ2-7, is GAGVSQSPSNKVTEKGKDVELRCDPISGHTALYWYRQSLGQGLEFLIYFQGNSAPDKSGLPSDRFSAERTGGSVSTLTIQRTQQEDSAVYLCASSLTVSGRDEQYFGPGTRLTVT.

This clonotype was observed many times. J is TRBJ2-7 and V is TRBV20-1, with 9 bases aligning to TRBD2. The germline CDR1 and CDR2 sequences are DFQATT and SNEGSKA (reference sequence). The CDR3 has 13 residues. The V gene end was trimmed by 5 bases and the J gene end by 2 bases; junction bases not matched to a gene: 4. CDR3 sequence: CSAPGLAAYEQYF. In DNA, the CDR3 is TGCAGTGCTCCGGGACTAGCTGCCTACGAGCAGTACTTC.

This clonotype came up many times. This rearrangement joins TRBV12-3 or TRBV12-4 to TRBJ1-5; D is possibly TRBD1 (5 bases). This CDR3 is 13 amino acids long. V lost 3 bases, J lost 7 bases, and 10 bases lay in between. For the CDR3, the DNA is TGTGCCAGCAGTTTCGCAGGGAGGCAGCCCCAGCATTTT. As protein: CASSFAGRQPQHF.

This clonotype has at least ten counts. DNA of the CDR3: TGTGCCACCTACGCCGGACAGAAAAAGAACACTGAAGCTTTCTTT. Protein: CATYAGQKKNTEAFF. This chain uses TRBV24-1 with TRBJ1-1; D might be TRBD1 (6 bases). The CDR3 has 15 residues. Trimming stripped 9 bases from V and 1 base from J, with 17 bases between. Germline V lookup: CDR1 KGHDR, CDR2 SFDVKD.

V gene TRBV11-2 combines with J gene TRBJ2-2, with 7 bases that match TRBD2. The V and J ends lost 3 bases and 4 bases, in that order; junction bases with no gene match: 8. This CDR3 is 16 amino acids long. Germline CDR1 is SGHAT and CDR2 is FQNNGV. CDR3 sequence: CASSFPGPGGTGELFF. CDR3 bases: TGTGCCAGCAGCTTCCCGGGTCCGGGGGGCACCGGGGAGCTGTTTTTT.

Ten or more counts support this clonotype. CDR3 bases: TGTGCCAGCAGCTTAGCTCGGGGGCAGGCCTATAATTCACCCCTCCACTTT. It is translated as CASSLARGQAYNSPLHF. The rearrangement links TRBV7-2 to TRBJ1-6; the D gene is possibly TRBD1 (6 bases). This CDR3 contains 17 residues. Germline values: CDR1 SGHTA, CDR2 FQGNSA. The germline V and J ends were trimmed by 0 bases and 2 bases, with 11 bases remaining between them.

The table lists this clonotype with many counts. This chain joins TRBV25-1 and TRBJ1-3; the D is unclear. Per the germline V gene, CDR1 is MGHDK and CDR2 is SYGVNS. The CDR3 is 14 amino acids. Trimming left V 3 bases short and J 6 bases short, with 12 bases between. This chain's CDR3 is CASSDRERKNTIYF. CDR3 bases: TGTGCCAGCAGTGACCGGGAGAGGAAAAACACCATATATTTT.